The subject of this entry is one T cell receptor beta chain. TCRdb re-called the 5' RACE reads and shows each CDR3 protein once, DNA omitted. This table lists roughly 200,000 distinct CDR3 sequences. This sample was taken from a study of monozygotic twins with inflammatory bowel disease. This CDR3 is 13 amino acids long. What was sequenced was blood. This TCR was recovered from a human donor with ulcerative colitis or Crohn's disease, or a healthy co-twin of an affected twin (not recorded which). The rearrangement links TRBV12-3 or TRBV12-4 to TRBJ2-7. The CDR3 sequence is CASSLALMGEQYF.